A single T cell receptor (beta chain) is shown here with its context. This entry comes from a study of blood T cell repertoires in COVID-19. Produced via immunoSEQ multiplex PCR; TCRdb's table is partial and in-frame only. Here the sample spans under 350,000 clones, over 85% being singletons. This clonotype was obtained from a man in his fifties or sixties who had recovered from COVID-19. The sample comprised PBMCs or T cells enriched from blood (not recorded which).

The CDR3 region is CASSPSSRPQTNEQFF. Written as DNA, the CDR3 is TGTGCCAGCTCACCTTCCAGCCGCCCACAGACCAATGAGCAGTTCTTC. This chain joins TRBV18 and TRBJ2-1, with D unclear. Germline-derived CDR1 and CDR2 are KGHSH and LQKENI. The V and J ends lost 3 bases and 6 bases respectively, with 18 bases between them. CDR3 length equals 16 residues.